This T cell receptor beta chain emerged from a study of blood T cell repertoires in COVID-19. Across the study: Cohort 3 recovery required two negative PCRs, clearance, or symptom resolution. The cDNA or gDNA used as material had been derived from T cells, B-cell-depleted T cells, or PBMCs.

Adults between roughly 18 and 100 years of age took part from 20 to 25 US areas. Cohorts were determined from participant-reported clinical history. CDR1 is MNHEY and CDR2 is SVGAGI in the germline V gene. The CDR3 spans 14 residues. V was cut by 0 bases and J by 8 bases, with 13 bases left in between. Method: immunoSEQ multiplex PCR; TCRdb's copy keeps in-frame clones and lacks some. The data contain approximately 360,000 clones, around 87% of them singletons. This TCR was recovered from a man in his forties or fifties in a cohort exposed to, infected with or recovered from COVID-19 (not recorded which). Sequenced material: PBMCs or T cells enriched from blood (not recorded which). The gene calls are TRBV6-5 and TRBJ1-2, with D unclear. The CDR3: CASSYSRASGGYTF. The CDR3 DNA reads TGTGCCAGCAGTTACTCGAGAGCGAGTGGGGGCTACACCTTC.